A single sample gave rise to the 6 T cell receptor beta chains below, sequenced in a study of blood T cell repertoires in COVID-19. This table comes from immunoSEQ multiplex PCR, and its TCRdb copy is limited to in-frame clones, with some not included. The sample holds fewer than 350,000 clones, 80% to 90% seen once. What was sequenced was PBMCs or T cells enriched from blood (not recorded which). The receptors come from a man aged 25-45 years who had recovered from COVID-19.

The V call is TRBV21-1, the J call TRBJ2-3; the D call TRBD1 from the table was never checked on the DNA. TRBV21-1 counts as a pseudogene. The CDR3 spans 15 residues. For the CDR3, the DNA is TGTGCCAGCAGCAAGGGACAGGGTGCCTCAGATACGCAGTATTTT. Protein: CASSKGQGASDTQYF.

J is TRBJ2-2 and V is TRBV1; the table's TRBD1 call for D was not verified on the DNA. TRBV1 is a recognized pseudogene. The CDR3 loop spans 16 amino acids. The CDR3 nucleotides read TGCACCAGCAGCCAAGAACCGGGACAGGACACCGGGGAGCTGTTTTTT. Protein: CTSSQEPGQDTGELFF.

This clone occurred a few times. CDR3 nucleotide sequence: TGTGCCAGTAGCGTTACAGGGACCCGCTCACCCCTCCACTTT. Encoded protein: CASSVTGTRSPLHF. The chain uses TRBV19 and TRBJ1-6; D is perhaps TRBD1 (6 bases). V dropped 6 bases and J dropped 10 bases, with 16 bases sitting between them. The CDR3 covers 14 residues. Per the germline V gene, CDR1 is LNHDA and CDR2 is SQIVND (reference sequence). The full variable domain, completed using reference TRBV19 and TRBJ1-6, is DGGITQSPKYLFRKEGQNVTLSCEQNLNHDAMYWYRQDPGQGLRLIYYSQIVNDFQKGDIAEGYSVSREKKESFPLTVTSAQKNPTAFYLCASSVTGTRSPLHFGNGTRLTVT.

This clone was counted between two and nine times. This sequence joins TRBV7-9 and TRBJ2-4; D is unresolved. Germline values: CDR1 SEHNR, CDR2 FQNEAQ (reference sequence). The CDR3 spans 16 residues. Trimming stripped 5 bases from V and 3 bases from J, with 17 bases between. CDR3 region: CASSPPFRLGKNIQYF. As DNA, the CDR3 is TGTGCCAGCAGCCCACCGTTCAGGCTGGGCAAAAACATTCAGTACTTC.

The V call is TRBV7-2, the J call TRBJ2-3; 9 nucleotides align to TRBD2. Looked up from germline, CDR1 is SGHTA and CDR2 is FQGNSA. The CDR3 covers 16 residues. After removal of 7 bases from V and 3 bases from J, the junction contained 11 bases not matched to a gene. Here the CDR3 reads CASTLDGRGGTDTQYF. CDR3 nucleotides: TGTGCCAGCACCCTGGACGGGCGGGGGGGAACAGATACGCAGTATTTT.

The rearrangement uses TRBV9 and TRBJ2-3; 12 bases are a match to TRBD2. V shed 0 bases, J shed 7 bases, and the junction held 6 bases outside the gene matches. CDR1 is SGDLS, CDR2 YYNGEE, per germline. The CDR3 totals 16 residues. CDR3 sequence reads: CASSVDASGGANTQYF. Here the CDR3 DNA reads TGTGCCAGCAGCGTAGACGCTAGCGGGGGGGCGAATACGCAGTATTTT. Complete variable domain (other parts from reference TRBV9 and TRBJ2-3): DSGVTQTPKHLITATGQRVTLRCSPRSGDLSVYWYQQSLDQGLQFLIQYYNGEERAKGNILERFSAQQFPDLHSELNLSSLELGDSALYFCASSVDASGGANTQYFGPGTRLTVL.